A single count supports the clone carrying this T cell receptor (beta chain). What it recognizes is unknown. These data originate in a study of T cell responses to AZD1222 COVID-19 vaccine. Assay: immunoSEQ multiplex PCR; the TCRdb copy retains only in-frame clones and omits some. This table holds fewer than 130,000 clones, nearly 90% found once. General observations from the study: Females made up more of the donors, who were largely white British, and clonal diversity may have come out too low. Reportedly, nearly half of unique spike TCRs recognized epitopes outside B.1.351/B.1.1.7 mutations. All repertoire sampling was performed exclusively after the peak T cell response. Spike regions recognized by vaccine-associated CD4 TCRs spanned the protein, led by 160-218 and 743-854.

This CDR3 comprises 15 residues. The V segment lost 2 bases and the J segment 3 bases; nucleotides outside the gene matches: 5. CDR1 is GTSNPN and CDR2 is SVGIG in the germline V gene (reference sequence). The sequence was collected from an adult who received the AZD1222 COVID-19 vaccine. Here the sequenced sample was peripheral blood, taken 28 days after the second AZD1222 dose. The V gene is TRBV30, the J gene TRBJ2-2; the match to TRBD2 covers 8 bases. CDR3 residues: CAWSPGTRDTGELFF. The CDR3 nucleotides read TGTGCCTGGAGTCCCGGGACTAGAGACACCGGGGAGCTGTTTTTT.